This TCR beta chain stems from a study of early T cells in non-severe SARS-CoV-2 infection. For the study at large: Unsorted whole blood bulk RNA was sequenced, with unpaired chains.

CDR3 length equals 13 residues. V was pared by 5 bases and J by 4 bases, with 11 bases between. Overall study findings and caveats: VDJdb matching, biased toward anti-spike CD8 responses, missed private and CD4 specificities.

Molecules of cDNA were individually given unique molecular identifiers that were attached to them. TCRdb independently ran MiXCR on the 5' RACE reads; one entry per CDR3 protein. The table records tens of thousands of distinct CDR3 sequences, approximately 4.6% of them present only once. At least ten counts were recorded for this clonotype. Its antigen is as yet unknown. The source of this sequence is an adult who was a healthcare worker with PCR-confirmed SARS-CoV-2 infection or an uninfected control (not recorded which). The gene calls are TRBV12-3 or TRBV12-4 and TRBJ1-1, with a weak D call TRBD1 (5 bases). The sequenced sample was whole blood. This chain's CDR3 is CASSGGFGTEAFF. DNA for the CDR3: TGTGCCAGCAGTGGGGGGTTCGGCACTGAAGCTTTCTTT.